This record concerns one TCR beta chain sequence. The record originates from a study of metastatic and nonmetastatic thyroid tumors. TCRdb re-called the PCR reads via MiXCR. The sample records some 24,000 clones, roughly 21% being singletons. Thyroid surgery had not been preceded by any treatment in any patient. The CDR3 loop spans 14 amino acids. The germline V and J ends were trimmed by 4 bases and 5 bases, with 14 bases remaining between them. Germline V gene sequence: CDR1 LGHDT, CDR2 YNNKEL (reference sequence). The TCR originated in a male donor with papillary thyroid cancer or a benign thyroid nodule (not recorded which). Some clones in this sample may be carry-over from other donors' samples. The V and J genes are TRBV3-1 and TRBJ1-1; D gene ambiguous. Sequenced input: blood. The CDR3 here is CASSLEGKLTEAFF. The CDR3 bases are TGTGCCAGCAGCCTTGAGGGAAAGTTGACTGAAGCTTTCTTT.